The 7 T cell receptor beta chains given below trace back to one sample, sequenced in a study of blood T cell repertoires in COVID-19. Only in-frame clones appear in the TCRdb table, and some are missing; sequencing was by immunoSEQ multiplex PCR. The table has under 110,000 clones, 75% to 85% seen once; the top ten hold about 6.3%. Input material: peripheral blood. The source is a man older than 75 with COVID-19, enrolled during active disease.

This clone has more than one count but fewer than ten. The rearrangement uses TRBV27 and TRBJ2-1; D perhaps matches TRBD2 (6 bases). The germline V and J ends were trimmed by 2 bases and 9 bases, with 11 bases remaining between them. The CDR3 is 13 residues long. CDR1 and CDR2 from the germline V gene are MNHEY and SMNVEV (reference sequence). In DNA, the CDR3 is TGTGCCAGCAGTTTAATCGGACTACGTGAGCAGTTCTTC. Its translation is CASSLIGLREQFF.

The genes are TRBV5-8 and TRBJ1-3; unclear D gene. CDR3 length: 16 residues. The V gene's germline CDR1 is SGHTS and CDR2 YDEGEE. The V end lost 0 bases, the J end lost 0 bases, and 10 bases lay between the germline ends. The CDR3 region is CASSLDAGSSGNTIYF. In DNA, the CDR3 is TGTGCCAGCAGCTTGGATGCGGGGTCCTCTGGAAACACCATATATTTT.

J is TRBJ1-4 and V is TRBV13; perhaps TRBD1 as D (5 bases). Per germline, CDR1 PRHDT and CDR2 FYEKMQ (reference sequence). V lost 10 bases, J lost 2 bases, and 14 bases lay in between. This CDR3 spans 14 amino acids. The chain's CDR3 is CATTDSSTNEKLFF. CDR3 DNA: TGTGCCACAACCGACAGCTCGACTAATGAAAAACTGTTTTTT.

This chain links TRBV20-1 with TRBJ2-7; D is ambiguous. Germline V CDR1 and CDR2: DFQATT, SNEGSKA (reference sequence). Trimming removed 5 bases from V and 2 bases from J, with 4 bases in between. This CDR3 is built from 10 residues. CDR3 sequence reads: CSASTYEQYF. The CDR3 DNA reads as TGCAGTGCTTCCACCTACGAGCAGTACTTC.

This clone came up a few times. This chain connects TRBV2 to TRBJ1-5; 9 bases match TRBD1. Per the germline V gene, CDR1 is SNHLY and CDR2 is FYNNEI. After removal of 7 bases from V and 6 bases from J, the junction contained 13 bases not matched to a gene. This CDR3 region has 16 residues. CDR3 loop: CASNPGDRGGSQPQHF. In nucleotides, the CDR3 is TGTGCCAGCAACCCAGGAGACAGGGGGGGTAGTCAGCCCCAGCATTTT.

The chain couples TRBV6-5 to TRBJ1-2; D not resolved. The CDR3 loop spans 16 amino acids. The ends were cut back, 0 bases at V and 4 bases at J, with 15 bases in the middle. CDR1 MNHEY and CDR2 SVGAGI come from the germline V gene. The DNA of the CDR3 is TGTGCCAGCAGTTACTCGACTTACGGGGAGGTCTATGGCTACACCTTC. It yields the protein CASSYSTYGEVYGYTF.

The J gene is TRBJ2-4, the V gene TRBV15; D gene ambiguous. The germline V and J ends were trimmed by 3 bases and 0 bases, with 6 bases remaining between them. Per germline, CDR1 LNHNV and CDR2 YYDKDF (reference sequence). This CDR3 is built from 14 residues. CDR3 nucleotides: TGTGCCACCAGCAGCCTCCTAGCCAAAAACATTCAGTACTTC. Protein product: CATSSLLAKNIQYF.